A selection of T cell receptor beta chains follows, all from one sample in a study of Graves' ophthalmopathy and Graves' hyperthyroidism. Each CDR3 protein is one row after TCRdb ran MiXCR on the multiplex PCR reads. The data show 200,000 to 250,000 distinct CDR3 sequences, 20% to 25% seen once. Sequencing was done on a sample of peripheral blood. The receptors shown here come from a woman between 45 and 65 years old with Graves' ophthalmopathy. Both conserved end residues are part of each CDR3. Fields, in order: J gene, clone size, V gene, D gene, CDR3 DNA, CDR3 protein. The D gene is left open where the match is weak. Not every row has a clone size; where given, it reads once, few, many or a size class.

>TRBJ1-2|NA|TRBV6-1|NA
TGTGCCAGCAGCCCTAGACAGGACTATGGCTACACCTTC
CASSPRQDYGYTF
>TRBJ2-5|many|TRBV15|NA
TGTGCCACCAGCGTTAGGAGGGGGTGGGAGACCCAGTACTTC
CATSVRRGWETQYF
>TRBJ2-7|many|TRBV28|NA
TGTGCCAGCAGCTACAAAAAACAGGGTAGGGACGAGCAGTACTTC
CASSYKKQGRDEQYF
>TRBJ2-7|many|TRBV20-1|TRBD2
TGCAGTGCTAGAGATAAGGCTAGCGGAAACTACGAGCAGTACTTC
CSARDKASGNYEQYF
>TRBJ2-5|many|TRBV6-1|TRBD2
TGTGCCGGCGGCGGCCTAGCGGGGCAAGAGACCCAGTACTTC
CAGGGLAGQETQYF
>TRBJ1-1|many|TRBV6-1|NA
TGTGCCAGCAGACGAGGGGAGAGGACTGAAGCTTTCTTT
CASRRGERTEAFF
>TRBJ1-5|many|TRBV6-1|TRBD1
TGTGCCAGCAGATCACAGGGGAGGGTCAATCAGCCCCAGCATTTT
CASRSQGRVNQPQHF
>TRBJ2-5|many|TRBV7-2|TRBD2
TGTGCCAGCAGCTTAGAGCTAGCGGGGTCCCCGTACTTC
CASSLELAGSPYF
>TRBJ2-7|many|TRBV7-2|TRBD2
TGTGCCAGCAGCTTAGCGAGCGGGAGGGCCCACGAGCAGTACTTC
CASSLASGRAHEQYF
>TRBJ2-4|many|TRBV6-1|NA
TGTGCCAGCAGCCGACAGGAAGCCAAAAACATTCAGTACTTC
CASSRQEAKNIQYF
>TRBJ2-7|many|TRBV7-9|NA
TGTGCCAGCAGCTTGATGACTGGCGGGTTCGAGCAGTACTTC
CASSLMTGGFEQYF
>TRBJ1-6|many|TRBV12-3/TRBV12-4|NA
TGTGCCAGCAGCCTAGGGGGGACGACACCCCTCCACTTT
CASSLGGTTPLHF
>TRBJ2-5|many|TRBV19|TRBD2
TGTGCCAGTAGTGGACTAGACCAAGAGACCCAGTACTTC
CASSGLDQETQYF
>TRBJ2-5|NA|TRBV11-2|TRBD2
TGTGCCAGCAGCTTAGTTAGCGGGGGAGCGATACAAGAGACCCAGTACTTC
CASSLVSGGAIQETQYF
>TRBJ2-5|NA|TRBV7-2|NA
TGTGCCAGCAGCTTAACGGCGGGGACAGAGACCCAGTACTTC
CASSLTAGTETQYF
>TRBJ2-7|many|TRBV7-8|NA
TGTGCCAGCAGCTTAACCCGGAGCTCCTACGAGCAGTACTTC
CASSLTRSSYEQYF
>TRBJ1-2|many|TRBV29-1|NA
TGCAGCGTTTTGCTAGGTAATGGCTACACCTTC
CSVLLGNGYTF
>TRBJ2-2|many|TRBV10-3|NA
TGTGCCATCGCTGCTCGGGGCACCGGGGAGCTGTTTTTT
CAIAARGTGELFF
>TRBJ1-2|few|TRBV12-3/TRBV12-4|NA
TGTGCCAGCAGTTTAGAGACGAACTATGGCTACACCTTC
CASSLETNYGYTF
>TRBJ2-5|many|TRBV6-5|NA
TGTGCCAGCAGTTACGGCTCAGCCCAAGAGACCCAGTACTTC
CASSYGSAQETQYF
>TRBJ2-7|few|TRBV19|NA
TGTGCCAGCGGACAGCCGGGGGGCGAGCAGTACTTC
CASGQPGGEQYF
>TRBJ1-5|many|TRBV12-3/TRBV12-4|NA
TGTGCCAGCAGTAGTAAGGGGGAGGTTCAGCCCCAGCATTTT
CASSSKGEVQPQHF
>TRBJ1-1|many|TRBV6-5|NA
TGTGCCAGCAGTTACCGAGGGGTAGGGGGAGTGAACACTGAAGCTTTCTTT
CASSYRGVGGVNTEAFF
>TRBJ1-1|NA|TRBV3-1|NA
TGTGCCAGCAGCCGCCTTGAGAACACTGAAGCTTTCTTT
CASSRLENTEAFF
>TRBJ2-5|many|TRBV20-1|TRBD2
TGCAGTGCCCCCCGCGGACTAGCGGGAGATGAGACCCAGTACTTC
CSAPRGLAGDETQYF
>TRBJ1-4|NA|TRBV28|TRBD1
TGTGCCAGCAGTTCCACCCCGACAGGGCACAGGGGTAGTTTT
CASSSTPTGHRGSF
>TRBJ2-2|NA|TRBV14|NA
TGTGCCAGCAGCCCCTGGAGGGGAGGAAGTCGCACCGGGGAGCTGTTTTTT
CASSPWRGGSRTGELFF
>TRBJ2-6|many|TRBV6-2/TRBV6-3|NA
TGTGCCAGCTGGCTAGGGGGCTCTGGGGCCAACGTCCTGACTTTC
CASWLGGSGANVLTF
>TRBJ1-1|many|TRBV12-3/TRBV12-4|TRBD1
TGTGCCAGCAGTCTGGGACAGGGGGCGCGTGGCACTGAAGCTTTCTTT
CASSLGQGARGTEAFF
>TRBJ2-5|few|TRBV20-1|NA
TGCAGTGGCTCAGGGGGTGGATCGCGGGTTGCGGGGGAGACCCAGTACTTC
CSGSGGGSRVAGETQYF
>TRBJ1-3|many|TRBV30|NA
TGTGCCTGGAGTCCAAAGGGAAACACCATATATTTT
CAWSPKGNTIYF
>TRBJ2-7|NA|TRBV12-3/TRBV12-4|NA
TGTGCCAACTCGGTCGCGTACGAGCAGTGCTTC
CANSVAYEQCF
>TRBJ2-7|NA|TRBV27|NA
TGTGCCAGCAGTCCTGACCTGACAGGGAGGTACGAGCAGTACTTC
CASSPDLTGRYEQYF
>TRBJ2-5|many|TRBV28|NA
TGTGCCAGCAGTTTATCCCAGGGGCGCCAAGAGACCCAGTACTTC
CASSLSQGRQETQYF
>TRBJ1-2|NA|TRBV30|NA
TGTGCCTGGAGCGTCGGGACCGGTGGCTACACCTTC
CAWSVGTGGYTF
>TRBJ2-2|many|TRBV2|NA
TGTGCCAGCAGTGAATGGCAGGGGAGCACCGGGGAGCTGTTTTTT
CASSEWQGSTGELFF
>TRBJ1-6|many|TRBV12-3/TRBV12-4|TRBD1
TGTGCCAGCACCCAGACAGGGAGCAATTCACCCCTCCACTTT
CASTQTGSNSPLHF
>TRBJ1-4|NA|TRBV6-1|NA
TGTGCCAGCAACAACAACCCGTCCGGCCTCGGGAAACTGTTTTTT
CASNNNPSGLGKLFF
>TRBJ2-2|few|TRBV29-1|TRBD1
TGCAGCGGCAAATTCCCCGGACAGGGGTCGTCCGGGGAGCTGTTTTTT
CSGKFPGQGSSGELFF
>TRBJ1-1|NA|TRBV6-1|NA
TGTGCCAGCTCGCCGACACGTCGGAACACTGAAGCTTTCTTT
CASSPTRRNTEAFF
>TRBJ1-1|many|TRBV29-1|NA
TGCAGCGTTGAACAAGGGACGGGCGCGGTTGAAGCTTTCTTT
CSVEQGTGAVEAFF
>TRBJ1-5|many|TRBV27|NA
TGTGCCAGCAGTTTCTCAGGGGCCAATCAGCCCCAGCATTTT
CASSFSGANQPQHF
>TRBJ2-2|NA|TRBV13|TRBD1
TGTGCCAGCAGCCTAGATTCCGGGACAGGGGATCGGTGGTATGACACCGGGGAGCTGTTTTTT
CASSLDSGTGDRWYDTGELFF
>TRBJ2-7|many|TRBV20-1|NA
TGCAGCGCCCTACCTTACGGGACTGGCGGATTGTACGAGCAGTACTTC
CSALPYGTGGLYEQYF
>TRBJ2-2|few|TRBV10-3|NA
TGTGCCATCAGTGATGGTGGGGGAGTGACCGGGGAGCTGTTTTTT
CAISDGGGVTGELFF
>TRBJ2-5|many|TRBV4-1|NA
TGCGCCAGCAGCCAATGGGGCCAAGAGACCCAGTACTTC
CASSQWGQETQYF
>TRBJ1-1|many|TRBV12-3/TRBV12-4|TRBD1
TGTGCCAGCAGTTCCCGACAGGGGATCATCACTGAAGCTTTCTTT
CASSSRQGIITEAFF
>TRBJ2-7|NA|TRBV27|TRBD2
TGTGCCAGCAGTTTTCGCGGGGGGGCCGGGTCGTACGAGCAGTACTTC
CASSFRGGAGSYEQYF
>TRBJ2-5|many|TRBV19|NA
TGTGCCAGTAGTCGAACAGGGCGGACTGAGACCCAGTACTTC
CASSRTGRTETQYF
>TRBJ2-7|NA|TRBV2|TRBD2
TGTGCCAGCGCATCGACTAGCGGGAGGTATGAGCAGTACTTC
CASASTSGRYEQYF
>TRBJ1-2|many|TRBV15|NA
TGTGCCACCAGCCAAGGGGACCTACAGGGTTTCGATGGCTACACCTTC
CATSQGDLQGFDGYTF
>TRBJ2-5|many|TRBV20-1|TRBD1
TGCAGTCCGGGACAGGGAGGGGAGACCCAGTACTTC
CSPGQGGETQYF
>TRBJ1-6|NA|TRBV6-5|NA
TGTGCCAGCAGTTACTCAGGGGGTGGGGAGTATTCACCCCTCCACTTT
CASSYSGGGEYSPLHF